The 13 T cell receptor beta chains in this list originate from one sample, sequenced in a study of OX40 agonist ivuxolimab in advanced cancers. Profiled with immunoSEQ multiplex PCR; TCRdb holds only in-frame clones, not every one. The data show roughly 96,000 clones, roughly 80% seen once. The sequencing used CD4+ or CD8+ T cells sorted from blood, collected in a trial of the OX40 agonist ivuxolimab. The receptors were gathered from an adult with an advanced solid tumor such as melanoma, head and neck, liver or kidney cancer.

The chain employs TRBV29-1 and TRBJ2-7; no firm D call. Trimming shortened V by 2 bases and J by 1 base, and 6 bases separated the two germline ends. The CDR3 spans 12 residues. Germline CDR1 and CDR2: SQVTM and ANQGSEA. The CDR3 here is CSVELGSYEQYF. In nucleotides, the CDR3 is TGCAGCGTTGAACTGGGGTCCTACGAGCAGTACTTC.

V usage is TRBV27 and J usage is TRBJ2-2; D gene ambiguous. CDR3 size: 16 residues. The V end was cut by 1 base, the J end by 4 bases, with 13 bases between. Germline V gene sequence: CDR1 MNHEY, CDR2 SMNVEV (reference sequence). Here the CDR3 DNA reads TGTGCCAGCAGTTTATTCCAGGTTCAAGGCACCGGGGAGCTGTTTTTT. Its protein product is CASSLFQVQGTGELFF.

The chain couples TRBV6-1 to TRBJ2-5, with 11 bases fitting TRBD2. The CDR3 extends over 15 amino acids. The V segment lost 6 bases and the J segment 5 bases; nucleotides outside the gene matches: 8. Germline V CDR1 and CDR2: MNHNS, SASEGT. In DNA, the CDR3 is TGTGCCAGCAGCCCCCCGGGACTAGCGGCTGAGACCCAGTACTTC. Protein product: CASSPPGLAAETQYF.

This sequence joins TRBV27 and TRBJ1-2; TRBD1 might be the D (6 bases). V was clipped by 6 bases and J by 1 base, with 9 bases between them. CDR3 size: 13 residues. In germline, CDR1 is MNHEY, CDR2 SMNVEV (reference sequence). CDR3 sequence reads: CASSSDSNYGYTF. In DNA, the CDR3 is TGTGCCAGCAGCTCGGACAGTAACTATGGCTACACCTTC.

V usage is TRBV28 and J usage is TRBJ1-2, with 10 bases that match TRBD1. Losses at the gene ends were 1 base for V and 3 bases for J; bases not matched to a gene: 5. Germline values: CDR1 MDHEN, CDR2 SYDVKM. CDR3 length: 16 residues. CDR3 loop: CASSLSTGTGDYGYTF. The CDR3 DNA reads TGTGCCAGCAGTTTATCTACCGGGACAGGGGACTATGGCTACACCTTC.

This rearrangement joins TRBV2 to TRBJ1-1; D not resolved. This CDR3 has 10 residues. Germline lookup yields CDR1 SNHLY and CDR2 FYNNEI. Trimming took 6 bases from V and 11 from J, leaving 10 bases between them. CDR3: CASREGGAFF. DNA for the CDR3: TGTGCCAGCAGAGAGGGAGGGGCTTTCTTT.

The chain recombines TRBV10-3 with TRBJ2-7; the D gene is possibly TRBD1 (6 bases). Looked up from germline, CDR1 is ENHRY and CDR2 is SYGVKD. The CDR3 consists of 15 residues. The germline V and J ends were trimmed by 2 bases and 2 bases, with 13 bases remaining between them. Here the CDR3 reads CAISEPGHPTYEQYF. As DNA, the CDR3 is TGTGCCATCAGTGAGCCGGGACACCCCACCTACGAGCAGTACTTC.

The V and J genes are TRBV19 and TRBJ1-2; 8 bases line up with TRBD1. Germline loops: CDR1 LNHDA, CDR2 SQIVND (reference sequence). The CDR3 loop spans 15 amino acids. V was clipped by 6 bases and J by 3 bases; unmatched bases: 9. In DNA form, the CDR3 reads TGTGCCAGTAGCTCGGACAGGGTCAACGACTATGGCTACACCTTC. Translation gives CASSSDRVNDYGYTF.

This clone appeared a single time. This rearrangement joins TRBV15 to TRBJ1-1; no clear D gene. The V and J ends lost 1 base and 7 bases respectively, with 10 bases between them. This CDR3 is 13 amino acids long. Germline values: CDR1 LNHNV, CDR2 YYDKDF (reference sequence). This CDR3 is CATSRGEGSEAFF. The CDR3 coding sequence is TGTGCCACCAGCAGAGGTGAGGGAAGTGAAGCTTTCTTT.

V gene TRBV7-2 combines with J gene TRBJ2-3; no reliable D call. CDR3 length: 15 amino acids. V was clipped by 3 bases and J by 0 bases, with 10 bases between them. Germline assignment: CDR1 SGHTA and CDR2 FQGNSA. CDR3 residues: CASSFDWPSTDTQYF. CDR3 nucleotide sequence: TGTGCCAGCAGCTTTGACTGGCCTAGCACAGATACGCAGTATTTT.

The chain combines TRBV9 with TRBJ1-1; D may be TRBD1 (5 bases). This CDR3 has 13 amino acids. Trimming removed 0 bases from V and 8 bases from J, with 11 bases in between. The germline CDR1 and CDR2 sequences are SGDLS and YYNGEE. The CDR3 bases are TGTGCCAGCAGCGTAGATGGGGCGGAAGAAGCTTTCTTT. It yields the protein CASSVDGAEEAFF.

The chain joins TRBV7-2 to TRBJ1-1; D is perhaps TRBD1 (6 bases). The CDR3 extends over 15 amino acids. Germline V gene data show CDR1 as SGHTA and CDR2 as FQGNSA. V gave up 5 bases and J gave up 4 bases, with 17 bases separating them. This CDR3 reads CASSLKEQGSTEAFF. CDR3 nucleotide sequence: TGTGCCAGCAGCCTCAAAGAACAGGGATCCACTGAAGCTTTCTTT. Based on the CDR3 plus reference TRBV7-2 and TRBJ1-1, the full variable domain is GAGVSQSPSNKVTEKGKDVELRCDPISGHTALYWYRQSLGQGLEFLIYFQGNSAPDKSGLPSDRFSAERTGGSVSTLTIQRTQQEDSAVYLCASSLKEQGSTEAFFGQGTRLTVV.

J is TRBJ1-5 and V is TRBV5-8; 7 nucleotides match TRBD1. This CDR3 is 11 amino acids long. Germline-derived CDR1 and CDR2 are SGHTS and YDEGEE. V was clipped by 4 bases and J by 12 bases; unmatched bases: 4. DNA for the CDR3: TGTGCCAGCAGCCAGGGGGAGCACCAGCATTTT. Its translation is CASSQGEHQHF.